The 19 T cell receptor beta chains presented below share a single source sample, sequenced in a study of blood T cell repertoires in COVID-19 (dated by TCRdb to 2020 to 2021). The library relied on the immunoSEQ multiplex PCR assay. TCRdb provides this immuneACCESS table in a form limited to in-frame rearrangements. Some clones are lacking; in checked studies, under half of them reflect an unresolved V gene, and why the rest are absent is not known. Counted in this sample were about 50,000 clones; 83% of them appeared once. Approximately 16% of the sample lies in the top ten. The sequencing sample was made of peripheral blood. Source of these receptors: a man aged 35 to 55 with acute or convalescent COVID-19.

The genes are TRBV7-8 and TRBJ2-7; 8 bases map to TRBD1. V shed 5 bases and J 2 bases; nucleotides not matched to a gene: 8. Looked up from germline, CDR1 is SGHVS and CDR2 is FQNEAQ. This CDR3 has 15 amino acids. CDR3 DNA sequence: TGTGCCAGCAGCGAAGGACAGGGACGGGCCTACGAGCAGTACTTC. Its protein is CASSEGQGRAYEQYF. Full variable domain (outside the CDR3, taken from reference TRBV7-8 and TRBJ2-7): GAGVSQSPRYKVAKRGQDVALRCDPISGHVSLFWYQQALGQGPEFLTYFQNEAQLDKSGLPSDRFFAERPEGSVSTLKIQRTQQEDSAVYLCASSEGQGRAYEQYFGPGTRLTVT.

The chain carries TRBV27 and TRBJ1-5; D is possibly TRBD1 (6 bases). This CDR3 comprises 14 residues. The germline V gene encodes CDR1 MNHEY and CDR2 SMNVEV (reference sequence). Deletions cut 6 bases from V and 5 bases from J, with 14 bases between. For the CDR3, the DNA is TGTGCCAGCAGCGAACGGACAGAATATCAGCCCCAGCATTTT. Translating gives CASSERTEYQPQHF.

The chain is built from TRBV7-2 and TRBJ2-5, with D possibly TRBD1 on 6 matching bases. CDR3 length: 15 amino acids. The germline V gene has CDR1 SGHTA and CDR2 FQGNSA. Trimming stripped 1 base from V and 4 bases from J, with 13 bases between. The CDR3 sequence: CASSLEGRGGETQYF. CDR3 bases: TGTGCCAGCAGCTTAGAGGGCAGAGGGGGAGAGACCCAGTACTTC.

The chain recombines TRBV7-8 with TRBJ2-3; TRBD2 agrees at 10 bases. V dropped 6 bases and J dropped 1; count of bases not matched to a gene: 7. The CDR3 spans 16 residues. Germline CDR1 reads SGHVS; CDR2 reads FQNEAQ. As DNA, the CDR3 is TGTGCCAGCAGTCCTAGCGGGAGTAGGGGCACAGATACGCAGTATTTT. Translation gives CASSPSGSRGTDTQYF.

This clone was seen a few times. CDR3 amino acids: CASSPGYGNTIYF. In DNA, the CDR3 is TGTGCCAGCAGTCCAGGGTATGGAAACACCATATATTTT. The gene calls are TRBV28 and TRBJ1-3; possible D gene TRBD1, 5 bases. Trimming took off 5 bases at V and 3 bases at J, with 8 bases between the two ends. CDR1 and CDR2 from the germline V gene are MDHEN and SYDVKM. The CDR3 extends over 13 amino acids.

V usage is TRBV6-5 and J usage is TRBJ1-6, with D possibly being TRBD1 (6 bases). Germline CDR1 and CDR2: MNHEY and SVGAGI. The length of the CDR3 is 12 residues. V gave up 6 bases and J gave up 8 bases, with 8 bases separating them. The CDR3 sequence: CASREGDSPLHF. The CDR3, as DNA: TGTGCCAGCAGAGAGGGGGATTCACCCCTCCACTTT.

CDR3 in amino acids: CASSIGGTTNEKLFF. For the CDR3, the DNA is TGTGCCAGTAGTATCGGAGGGACAACTAATGAAAAACTGTTTTTT. The chain combines TRBV19 with TRBJ1-4; D ambiguous. The CDR3 has 15 residues. The V gene lost 3 bases and the J gene lost 0 bases, with 8 bases spanning the gap. Germline V lookup: CDR1 LNHDA, CDR2 SQIVND (reference sequence).

This sequence joins TRBV7-9 and TRBJ1-2, with no clear D. The CDR3 spans 15 residues. The germline V gene has CDR1 SEHNR and CDR2 FQNEAQ (reference sequence). Between the trimmed V and J ends, which lost 7 bases and 0 bases, there was a span of 15 bases. The CDR3 spells CASTERPTTNYGYTF. CDR3 DNA sequence: TGTGCCAGCACCGAAAGGCCAACTACTAACTATGGCTACACCTTC. Drawing the rest from reference TRBV7-9 and TRBJ1-2, the complete variable domain is DTGVSQNPRHKITKRGQNVTFRCDPISEHNRLYWYRQTLGQGPEFLTYFQNEAQLEKSRLLSDRFSAERPKGSFSTLEIQRTEQGDSAMYLCASTERPTTNYGYTFGSGTRLTVV.

The chain employs TRBV5-5 and TRBJ1-6, with a weak D call TRBD1 (6 bases). This CDR3 has 17 residues. V lost 2 bases and J 6 bases, leaving 18 bases between the germline ends. Germline lookup yields CDR1 SGHKS and CDR2 YYEKEE (reference sequence). CDR3 DNA: TGTGCCAGCAGCTTCTCTCTTCAGGGGCAGCCTAATTCACCCCTCCACTTT. Its protein product is CASSFSLQGQPNSPLHF.

The chain carries TRBV11-3 and TRBJ2-5; TRBD2 matches at 12 bases. Trimming took 5 bases from V and 3 from J; bases not matched to a gene: 10. CDR1 and CDR2 from the germline V gene are SGHNT and YENEEA. The CDR3 has 17 amino acids. CDR3 nucleotide sequence: TGTGCCAGCAGCCAAGGAGGGCTAGCGGGGGGGAAAGAGACCCAGTACTTC. This translates into CASSQGGLAGGKETQYF.

The gene calls are TRBV24-1 and TRBJ1-5; D is undetermined. This CDR3 region has 13 residues. V was cut by 1 base and J by 7 bases, with 7 bases left in between. CDR1 KGHDR and CDR2 SFDVKD come from the germline V gene. The CDR3 sequence is CATSDFNSQPQHF. DNA of the CDR3: TGTGCCACCAGTGATTTCAATTCCCAGCCCCAGCATTTT.

The V call is TRBV13, the J call TRBJ2-1; tentatively, D is TRBD2 (5 bases). V dropped 5 bases and J dropped 4 bases, with 21 bases sitting between them. The germline CDR1 and CDR2 sequences are PRHDT and FYEKMQ (reference sequence). The CDR3 is 17 amino acids. CDR3 nucleotides: TGTGCCAGCAGCCGACTTACTCCAATACGGGAATACAATGAGCAGTTCTTC. It specifies CASSRLTPIREYNEQFF. The entire variable domain, with the rest obtained from reference TRBV13 and TRBJ2-1, is as follows: AAGVIQSPRHLIKEKRETATLKCYPIPRHDTVYWYQQGPGQDPQFLISFYEKMQSDKGSIPDRFSAQQFSDYHSELNMSSLELGDSALYFCASSRLTPIREYNEQFFGPGTRLTVL.

The chain employs TRBV30 and TRBJ1-5; weak D call: TRBD1 (5 bases). V was pared by 2 bases and J by 3 bases, with 8 bases between. This CDR3 is built from 13 residues. Germline CDR1 GTSNPN, CDR2 SVGIG (reference sequence). CDR3 bases: TGTGCCTGGAGTTGGGGGGTCAATCAGCCCCAGCATTTT. Encoded protein: CAWSWGVNQPQHF.

The chain uses TRBV24-1 and TRBJ2-1; the match to TRBD2 covers 7 bases. The CDR3 is made up of 16 amino acids. From germline, CDR1 is KGHDR and CDR2 SFDVKD. Trimming removed 3 bases from V and 4 bases from J; junction bases left unmatched: 8. The CDR3 region is CATSDGGRRGYNEQFF. The DNA of the CDR3 is TGTGCCACCAGTGATGGTGGGAGGCGGGGGTACAATGAGCAGTTCTTC.

The chain carries TRBV25-1 and TRBJ1-2; weak D call: TRBD1 (6 bases). Germline V gene lookup returns CDR1 MGHDK and CDR2 SYGVNS. This CDR3 region has 13 residues. Deletions cut 7 bases from V and 4 bases from J, with 13 bases between. The CDR3 nucleotides are TGTGCCAGCACTGGGGACACGTCCTATGGCTACACCTTC. Its protein is CASTGDTSYGYTF.

The chain links TRBV9 to TRBJ1-5; D ambiguous. The CDR3 loop spans 15 amino acids. The germline CDR1 and CDR2 sequences are SGDLS and YYNGEE. The ends were cut back, 0 bases at V and 0 bases at J, with 7 bases in the middle. The CDR3 DNA is TGTGCCAGCAGCGTAGACAGTCATAGCAATCAGCCCCAGCATTTT. Protein sequence: CASSVDSHSNQPQHF.

The chain employs TRBV27 and TRBJ2-1; 7 nucleotides agree with TRBD2. This CDR3 has 15 amino acids. V shed 6 bases and J 1 base; nucleotides not matched to a gene: 6. Germline assignment: CDR1 MNHEY and CDR2 SMNVEV (reference sequence). This CDR3 is CASRIGTTSYNEQFF. Here the CDR3 DNA reads TGTGCCAGCAGAATCGGGACTACTTCCTACAATGAGCAGTTCTTC.

V and J are TRBV4-2 and TRBJ1-2; D unresolved. The V end lost 4 bases, the J end lost 6 bases, and 12 bases lay between the germline ends. CDR3 length: 13 residues. From germline, CDR1 is LGHNA and CDR2 YNFKEQ. DNA for the CDR3: TGTGCCAGCAGCCCCGGCCGGGAAAATGGCTACACCTTC. It translates to CASSPGRENGYTF.

The V call is TRBV11-2, the J call TRBJ2-7; perhaps TRBD1 as D (5 bases). CDR1 SGHAT and CDR2 FQNNGV come from the germline V gene. The CDR3 consists of 15 residues. Trimming took off 0 bases at V and 6 bases at J, with 15 bases between the two ends. In DNA form, the CDR3 reads TGTGCCAGCAGCTTAGAAGGACATATGGGATCCGAGCAGTACTTC. Translation: CASSLEGHMGSEQYF.